Below, one T cell receptor (beta chain) is given with its context. CDR3 size: 15 residues. V was trimmed by 2 bases and J by 1 base, leaving 10 bases between them. CDR1 is SGHKS, CDR2 YYEKEE, per germline (reference sequence). For sorted subsets, roughly 200 ng DNA per replicate equaled 30,000 or so T cell genomes. Measured with immunoSEQ multiplex PCR; TCRdb has only the in-frame clones, and not every one. The sample lists hundreds of thousands of clones; 74% were seen once. This entry is derived from a study of shared clonotypes between healthy human individuals. Study details: Aged 18 to 49, the donors were a couple of women and a few men.

The gene calls are TRBV5-5 and TRBJ1-5; no firm D call. The clonotype originates from a young woman in good health. The sequenced material came from memory CD4+ T cells sorted from blood. Subset noted: CD45RA-negative fraction. The CDR3 nucleotides read TGTGCCAGCAGCTTCCGTGGGAGGAGCAATCAGCCCCAGCATTTT. This sequence encodes CASSFRGRSNQPQHF.